Each of the 24 T cell receptor beta chains below was sequenced from the same sample in a study of T cells in tumors after PD-1 blockade (dated by TCRdb to about 2019). The time point label corresponds to: after anti-PD-1 therapy. The library was produced with the immunoSEQ multiplex PCR assay. The source is immuneACCESS, and TCRdb retained only in-frame sequences with V and J called. Part of the clones is not carried over; for the studies checked, unresolved V genes explain less than half of this, and the remainder is unexplained. Recorded for this sample are fewer than 8,000 clones; about two thirds of them occurred a single time. The ten largest account for 7.5% to 9.5% of the sample. The sample consisted of tumor tissue, taken after anti-PD-1 treatment. Every receptor here comes from a human donor with basal cell carcinoma.

This clone appeared once. The chain uses TRBV28 and TRBJ2-3; 12 bases map to TRBD2. The CDR3 has 16 residues. Germline V gene data show CDR1 as MDHEN and CDR2 as SYDVKM. J lost 2 bases, V lost 2 bases, and 2 bases had no gene match. The CDR3 region has the DNA TGTGCCAGCAGTTTACGACTAGCGGGAGACACAGATACGCAGTATTTT. Its protein product is CASSLRLAGDTDTQYF.

The rearrangement uses TRBV11-3 and TRBJ2-7; D is undetermined. This CDR3 is built from 19 residues. Germline V gene data show CDR1 as SGHNT and CDR2 as YENEEA. Deletions cut 0 bases from V and 4 bases from J, with 25 bases between. CDR3 sequence: CASSLDPLNRRARVYEQYF. The CDR3 nucleotides read TGTGCCAGCAGCTTAGATCCATTAAACCGCCGGGCCCGGGTATACGAGCAGTACTTC.

The V and J genes are TRBV6-5 and TRBJ1-2; TRBD1 matches at 8 bases. Germline trimming cut 5 bases from V and 0 bases from J; bases unmatched to any gene: 2. CDR1 is MNHEY and CDR2 is SVGAGI in the germline V gene. The CDR3 has 14 amino acids. The CDR3 DNA sequence: TGTGCCAGCAGTCCGGGACAGGCTAACTATGGCTACACCTTC. The encoded protein is CASSPGQANYGYTF.

This clone was detected once. The chain employs TRBV5-1 and TRBJ2-1; possibly TRBD2 for D (6 bases). V was cut by 4 bases and J by 6 bases, with 14 bases left in between. CDR3 length: 14 amino acids. Germline-derived CDR1 and CDR2 are SGHRS and YFSETQ. Here the CDR3 DNA reads TGCGCCAGCAGCCTGGAGGGAAGCGCCAATGAGCAGTTCTTC. This codes for CASSLEGSANEQFF.

This clone counts as medium-sized (0.01 to 0.1%). The chain couples TRBV28 to TRBJ1-1; no reliable D call. Per the germline V gene, CDR1 is MDHEN and CDR2 is SYDVKM. The CDR3 runs 13 residues. Trimming removed 6 bases from V and 3 bases from J, with 11 bases in between. CDR3 residues: CASRVPSDTEAFF. CDR3 nucleotides: TGTGCCAGCAGGGTGCCTTCGGACACTGAAGCTTTCTTT.

This chain links TRBV12-3 or TRBV12-4 with TRBJ2-3; D gene ambiguous. V shed 6 bases and J shed 2 bases, with 6 bases lying between them. This CDR3 has 12 residues. The CDR3 coding sequence is TGTGCCAGCAGCCCAACCACAGATACGCAGTATTTT. Amino acid sequence: CASSPTTDTQYF.

This chain links TRBV9 with TRBJ1-1; TRBD1 is a possible D gene (6 bases). The length of the CDR3 is 13 residues. The germline CDR1 and CDR2 sequences are SGDLS and YYNGEE. Trimming removed 2 bases from V and 5 bases from J, with 10 bases in between. Written as DNA, the CDR3 is TGTGCCAGCAGCGTTGAACAGGGAACTGAAGCTTTCTTT. Translating gives CASSVEQGTEAFF. The full variable domain, in which reference TRBV9 and TRBJ1-1 provide the parts outside the CDR3, is DSGVTQTPKHLITATGQRVTLRCSPRSGDLSVYWYQQSLDQGLQFLIQYYNGEERAKGNILERFSAQQFPDLHSELNLSSLELGDSALYFCASSVEQGTEAFFGQGTRLTVV.

This chain uses TRBV5-4 with TRBJ1-2, with 9 bases that match TRBD1. Trimming cost V 0 bases and J 2 bases; bases outside gene matches: 2. The CDR3 is made up of 15 amino acids. The germline CDR1 and CDR2 sequences are SGHNT and YYREEE (reference sequence). The CDR3 spells CASSLGQGDNYGYTF. The CDR3 bases are TGTGCCAGCAGCTTGGGACAGGGGGACAACTATGGCTACACCTTC.

The V call is TRBV5-4, the J call TRBJ2-4; D remains unclear. CDR1 and CDR2 (germline): SGHNT, YYREEE (reference sequence). V was pared by 0 bases and J by 7 bases, with 14 bases between. The CDR3 covers 15 residues. The CDR3 here is CASSLGLNGYNIQYF. Here the CDR3 DNA reads TGTGCCAGCAGCTTGGGTCTAAATGGTTACAACATTCAGTACTTC.

The rearrangement links TRBV5-6 to TRBJ1-3, with D uncertain. The CDR3 sequence is 14 residues long. Germline loops: CDR1 SGHDT, CDR2 YYEEEE. Trimming took 1 base from V and 4 from J, leaving 9 bases between them. The CDR3 sequence is CASSLSEMGNTIYF. CDR3 DNA sequence: TGTGCCAGCAGCTTGTCTGAGATGGGAAACACCATATATTTT.

The rearrangement joins TRBV6-1 to TRBJ1-1; no firm D call. V was cut by 1 base and J by 4 bases, with 16 bases left in between. CDR1 and CDR2 (germline): MNHNS, SASEGT. The CDR3 is made up of 16 amino acids. The chain's CDR3 is CASSEVEVREGTEAFF. The CDR3 bases are TGTGCCAGCAGTGAAGTGGAGGTACGGGAGGGCACTGAAGCTTTCTTT.

V is TRBV7-9 and J is TRBJ1-6, with no clear D. Trimming took off 1 base at V and 10 bases at J, with 8 bases between the two ends. The CDR3 has 13 residues. Germline CDR1 is SEHNR and CDR2 is FQNEAQ (reference sequence). The CDR3 DNA sequence: TGTGCCAGCAGCTTAGATGAGGGATCACCCCTCCACTTT. Amino acids: CASSLDEGSPLHF.

This clone appeared once. V and J are TRBV7-2 and TRBJ2-5, with TRBD2 identical over 12 bases. Germline-derived CDR1 and CDR2 are SGHTA and FQGNSA. The CDR3 has 16 residues. V lost 5 bases to trimming and J lost 2 bases; unmatched junction nucleotides: 6. The CDR3 here is CASSDTSGGPQETQYF. The CDR3 DNA is TGTGCCAGCAGCGACACTAGCGGGGGGCCTCAAGAGACCCAGTACTTC.

This clone was detected only once. The V and J genes are TRBV14 and TRBJ2-2; 8 positions agree with TRBD1. The V gene's germline CDR1 is SGHDN and CDR2 FVKESK. With V trimmed by 4 bases and J by 7 bases, 8 bases remained unmatched. The CDR3 spans 15 residues. The CDR3 DNA is TGTGCCAGCAGCCTGCGGACAGGGCACGGCGGGGAGCTGTTTTTT. Translation gives CASSLRTGHGGELFF.

The chain uses TRBV28 and TRBJ1-2, with D perhaps TRBD1 (5 bases). The CDR3 loop spans 11 amino acids. Germline-derived CDR1 and CDR2 are MDHEN and SYDVKM. Trimming stripped 6 bases from V and 13 bases from J, with 15 bases between. CDR3 DNA: TGTGCCAGCAGAAAGCAGGGAGCTCCCACCTTC. This gives the protein CASRKQGAPTF.

V usage is TRBV7-9 and J usage is TRBJ1-5; weak D call: TRBD1 (5 bases). This CDR3 is built from 15 residues. The germline CDR1 and CDR2 sequences are SEHNR and FQNEAQ (reference sequence). V shed 8 bases and J shed 4 bases, with 18 bases lying between them. CDR3 DNA sequence: TGTGCCAGCGCGGCAGGGAGTCAGGGAAATCAGCCCCAGCATTTT. Encoded protein: CASAAGSQGNQPQHF.

The chain combines TRBV5-1 with TRBJ2-7; D possibly corresponds to TRBD1 (6 bases). This CDR3 spans 12 amino acids. V was shortened by 4 bases and J by 6 bases, with 11 bases between the two germline ends. Germline V gene sequence: CDR1 SGHRS, CDR2 YFSETQ. CDR3 loop: CASSTTGREQYF. The CDR3 nucleotides are TGCGCCAGCAGCACTACAGGGCGCGAGCAGTACTTC. Combining the CDR3 with reference TRBV5-1 and TRBJ2-7 gives the whole variable domain KAGVTQTPRYLIKTRGQQVTLSCSPISGHRSVSWYQQTPGQGLQFLFEYFSETQRNKGNFPGRFSGRQFSNSRSEMNVSTLELGDSALYLCASSTTGREQYFGPGTRLTVT.

The rearrangement links TRBV12-5 to TRBJ2-3; D unclear. V was clipped by 2 bases and J by 3 bases, with 3 bases between them. The CDR3 spans 12 residues. In germline, CDR1 is LGHNT, CDR2 FRNRAP. CDR3 DNA: TGTGCTAGTGGTTTGAGGACAGATACGCAGTATTTT. Residues: CASGLRTDTQYF.

The chain combines TRBV7-3 with TRBJ2-5, with TRBD1 as a possible D gene (5 bases). Trimming left V 4 bases short and J 4 bases short, with 10 bases between. CDR3 size: 13 residues. Germline V gives CDR1 SGHTA, CDR2 FQGTGA. The DNA for the CDR3 is TGTGCCAGCAGCTCCCAGGGTGGAGAGACCCAGTACTTC. As protein: CASSSQGGETQYF.

The chain combines TRBV6-2 or TRBV6-3 with TRBJ2-5; D remains ambiguous. Trimming took off 7 bases at V and 3 bases at J, with 18 bases between the two ends. This CDR3 spans 15 amino acids. Germline CDR1 and CDR2: MNHEY and SVGEGT. The CDR3 here is CASTPGRALEETQYF. In nucleotides, the CDR3 is TGTGCCAGCACCCCCGGAAGGGCTCTCGAAGAGACCCAGTACTTC.

V is TRBV5-1 and J is TRBJ2-1, with a tentative D call TRBD1 (6 bases). CDR1 SGHRS and CDR2 YFSETQ come from the germline V gene. This CDR3 is 11 amino acids long. V was shortened by 4 bases and J by 8 bases, with 7 bases between the two germline ends. The DNA for the CDR3 is TGCGCCAGCAGCGGGGGCTATGAGCAGTTCTTC. Protein product: CASSGGYEQFF.

The chain has TRBV3-1 (or the pseudogene TRBV3-2) and TRBJ2-5, with a weak D call TRBD1 (8 bases). CDR3 length: 18 amino acids. The germline V gene has CDR1 LGHDT and CDR2 YNNKEL (reference sequence). V lost 4 bases, J lost 4 bases, and 25 bases lay in between. The CDR3 sequence is CASSLQSTRTGRAETQYF. The CDR3 coding sequence is TGTGCCAGCAGCCTACAGAGTACTAGGACAGGGAGGGCAGAGACCCAGTACTTC.

The gene calls are TRBV4-1 and TRBJ1-2; tentative D call: TRBD1 (5 bases). Germline CDR1 reads MGHRA; CDR2 reads YSYEKL. Trimming left V 1 base short and J 7 bases short, with 13 bases between. This CDR3 is built from 14 residues. The CDR3: CASSQVGGGGGYTF. The CDR3 DNA is TGCGCCAGCAGCCAAGTGGGAGGTGGGGGTGGCTACACCTTC.

The chain carries TRBV6-2 or TRBV6-3 and TRBJ2-4, with 12 positions matching TRBD1. The V segment lost 4 bases and the J segment 8 bases; nucleotides outside the gene matches: 6. The CDR3 contains 15 residues. Germline V gives CDR1 MNHEY, CDR2 SVGEGT. CDR3 sequence (DNA): TGTGCCAGCAGTTCCCTGGGACAGGGGGCACACATTCAGTACTTC. Translation gives CASSSLGQGAHIQYF.